The clone carrying this TCR beta chain was picked up many times. Its antigen is currently unknown. The data derive from a study of T cells in Graves' hyperthyroidism and ophthalmopathy. Study-wide findings and caveats: Progression to ophthalmopathy was predicted a median of approximately 6.4 months early.

Under 3 months was the duration of disease in ophthalmopathy patients, who also had a Clinical Activity Score of at least 3 and a NOSPECS grade of at least 4. Clinical symptoms, serum thyroxine and TRAb, thyroid ultrasound and orbital computed tomography together formed the diagnostic basis. PBMCs were obtained from 9.5 to 10 ml fresh peripheral blood. Germline assignment: CDR1 MNHNS and CDR2 SASEGT. The length of the CDR3 is 13 residues. Losses at the gene ends were 9 bases for V and 1 base for J; bases not matched to a gene: 5. Regions amplified from RNA transcripts were the TCR beta CDR3 regions. A set of HTBI primers served as the primers for a first-round RT-PCR of the TCR CDR3. TCRdb reprocessed the multiplex PCR reads with MiXCR, giving one entry per CDR3 protein. The sample yields around 520,000 distinct CDR3 sequences, approximately 25% seen once.

Sequences were obtained from blood. The sequence derives from a woman aged 30 to 39 with Graves' ophthalmopathy. This chain uses TRBV6-1 with TRBJ1-1, with 7 bases identical to TRBD1. DNA for the CDR3: TGTGCCAGTGCCGGGACAGCGAACACTGAAGCTTTCTTT. This sequence encodes CASAGTANTEAFF.